This T cell receptor (beta chain) emerged from a study of spatial heterogeneity in lung cancer. For the study at large: Raw reads showed each unique TCR and UMI combination turning up more than ten times on average.

This clonotype was detected ten times or more. Every TCR cDNA molecule bore its own unique molecular identifier. TCRdb ran MiXCR on the 5' RACE reads and lists one entry per CDR3 protein. The data hold around 60,000 distinct CDR3 sequences, with less than 10% observed a single time. Germline V gene lookup returns CDR1 SGHTA and CDR2 FQGNSA. The CDR3 contains 16 residues. Trimming stripped 1 base from V and 4 bases from J, with 14 bases between. Time point in this sample: sample taken at primary tumor resection. Whole RNA was taken from tumor, nontumor lung or frozen PBMC; it was then sequenced unsorted. Untreated early-stage non-small cell lung cancer patients, 55 to 85 in total, were the donors.

The V gene is TRBV7-2, the J gene TRBJ1-5; D possibly corresponds to TRBD1 (6 bases). The material sequenced was PBMCs, taken at surgery. The TCR comes from a female donor with early-stage non-small cell lung cancer. The CDR3 region has the DNA TGTGCCAGCAGCTTAGGACCCACACAGGGAAATCAGCCCCAGCATTTT. It specifies CASSLGPTQGNQPQHF.